The present TCR beta chain was sequenced within a study of blood T cells in healthy people across ages. From germline, CDR1 is SEHNR and CDR2 FQNEAQ (reference sequence). The CDR3 consists of 21 residues. Then a second PCR, running roughly 7 to 11 cycles, was carried out with a sample-barcoded 5' primer and a J-beta primer mix. TCRdb analysed the 5' RACE reads with MiXCR anew, one entry per CDR3 protein. The table lists approximately 780,000 distinct CDR3 sequences, roughly 24% of them singletons. On this clonotype itself: An end of the junction differs from the germline gene, which may be a read error.

This same sample was also taken into another study, of T cells of mothers and their children.

The clonotype originates from a boy aged 5-17 years in good health. The sample comprised blood. This chain uses TRBV7-9 with TRBJ2-3, with a tentative D call TRBD2 (6 bases). The CDR3 sequence is CASSYSPNPVSRRGHTDAQYF. The CDR3 region has the DNA TGTGCCAGCAGCTATTCTCCCAACCCCGTCTCGCGGAGGGGTCACACAGATGCGCAGTATTTT.